This TCR beta chain emerged from a study of blood T cell repertoires in COVID-19. Study details: The samples span acute and convalescent COVID-19 from the United States, Italy and Spain. T cells, B-cell-depleted T cells, or PBMCs supplied cDNA or gDNA.

In the study's own analysis: Reference gene primer amplification gave estimated nucleated cell counts. Using immunoSEQ multiplex PCR, the repertoire was profiled, and TCRdb retains in-frame clones only, with some absent. V and J calls and clone size come straight from that table; D and trimming were deduced from the DNA. The data hold over 55,000 clones, with roughly 80% observed a single time. Germline V gene data show CDR1 as SQVTM and CDR2 as ANQGSEA. V was shortened by 4 bases and J by 7 bases, with 10 bases between the two germline ends. This CDR3 has 11 residues. The chain is built from TRBV29-1 and TRBJ1-1, with D uncertain. The source of this sequence is a man in his fifties with active COVID-19. What was sequenced was peripheral blood. CDR3 nucleotides: TGCAGCGTTGCCGCCCCAGGTGAAGCTTTCTTT. As protein: CSVAAPGEAFF.